The following is a T cell receptor (beta chain) sequence with its context. The antigen is undetermined. Donors in the study were healthy people who gave bone marrow. PCR amplification relied on 60 Vbeta primers (plus 13 Jbeta primers). Clones were read by immunoSEQ multiplex PCR, and TCRdb kept only the in-frame ones, dropping some. This table holds just under 95,000 clones, 81% found once. This record belongs to a study of cytomegalovirus exposure and HLA in healthy donors. This CDR3 is built from 13 residues. With 2 bases clipped from V and 4 bases from J, the junction kept 2 bases outside the gene matches. Germline V gene sequence: CDR1 ENHRY, CDR2 SYGVKD. Notes on the study in general: More clonal expansion characterized HLA-associated TCR beta chains than equally common others in a later analysis. Despite most TCR sequences being rare, some public TCRs occurred in many donors. HLA restriction was apparent for most CMV-associated TCR beta chains in a later analysis.

The TCR comes from a girl aged 2 to 9 in good health and CMV-seropositive. The chain has TRBV10-3 and TRBJ2-7; 7 nucleotides agree with TRBD1. Sequences were obtained from PBMCs. The CDR3 DNA reads as TGTGCCATCAGTGAGGCAGGGGGTTACGAGCAGTACTTC. It is translated as CAISEAGGYEQYF.